This entry concerns a single T cell receptor beta chain. The data are from a study of OX40 agonist ivuxolimab in advanced cancers. Overall study: Males comprised 82.7% of the group, whose mean age was approximately 60 years (range roughly 20 to 85).

Sequencing used immunoSEQ multiplex PCR; TCRdb keeps in-frame clones, though not all of them. In the table there are 28,000 or so clones, roughly 79% of which are singletons. CDR3 length: 15 residues. J lost 1 base, V lost 3 bases, and 4 bases had no gene match. CDR1 is SGDLS, CDR2 YYNGEE, per germline. The clonotype comes from an adult with an advanced solid tumor such as melanoma, head and neck, liver or kidney cancer. The chain is built from TRBV9 and TRBJ1-1, with 9 bases identical to TRBD1. Material: CD4+ or CD8+ T cells sorted from blood, obtained in a trial of the OX40 agonist ivuxolimab. The CDR3 coding sequence is TGTGCCAGCAGCGGGGACAGGGCAGGGAACACTGAAGCTTTCTTT. Translated: CASSGDRAGNTEAFF.